These T cell receptor beta chains were read from a single sample in a study of blood T cell repertoires in COVID-19. TCRdb's table, derived via immunoSEQ multiplex PCR, lists solely in-frame clones and lacks some. The sample has around 250,000 clones; about 82% are singletons. Sequenced: peripheral blood. These receptors were obtained from a man older than 75 with acute or convalescent COVID-19. Each CDR3 is given with its conserved first and last residue. Each record gives: clone size, D gene, V gene, J gene, CDR3 protein, CDR3 DNA. The D gene is left open where the match is weak. Where a row states a size, it is once, few, many or the class of an expanded clone; other rows omit it.

>-|-|TRBV28|TRBJ1-1
CASSPTSPRSSEAFF
TGTGCCAGCAGTCCTACGTCCCCTCGGAGCTCTGAAGCTTTCTTT
>-|-|TRBV2|TRBJ2-1
CASSEDRTSYNEQFF
TGTGCCAGCAGTGAAGACAGGACCTCCTACAATGAGCAGTTCTTC
>-|TRBD1|TRBV6-6|TRBJ2-2
CASSNAAGGTGELFF
TGTGCCAGCAGCAACGCGGCAGGGGGTACCGGGGAGCTGTTTTTT
>-|-|TRBV29-1|TRBJ1-5
CSALLAADSNQPQHF
TGCAGCGCCCTCCTAGCGGCGGACAGCAATCAGCCCCAGCATTTT
>-|TRBD1|TRBV5-6|TRBJ1-1
CASSPGQTSEAFF
TGTGCCAGCAGCCCGGGACAGACAAGTGAAGCTTTCTTT
>-|TRBD1|TRBV10-3|TRBJ1-2
CAISVQGAHGYTF
TGTGCCATCAGCGTCCAGGGGGCCCATGGCTACACCTTC
>-|-|TRBV27|TRBJ2-3
CASRPLRGGTYTQYF
TGTGCCAGCAGGCCCCTGAGGGGGGGGACATATACGCAGTATTTT
>once|TRBD2|TRBV5-1|TRBJ2-5
CASSTTGLAGAETQYF
TGCGCCAGCAGCACAACGGGACTAGCGGGAGCAGAGACCCAGTACTTC
>few|-|TRBV6-5|TRBJ2-7
CALRGSSYEQYF
TGTGCCCTACGGGGGAGCTCCTACGAGCAGTACTTC
>-|-|TRBV11-2|TRBJ2-5
CASSPDRYFETQYF
TGTGCCAGCAGCCCGGACAGATATTTTGAGACCCAGTACTTC
>-|-|TRBV12-3/TRBV12-4|TRBJ2-1
CASNLDRPNEQFF
TGTGCCAGCAACCTAGACAGGCCTAATGAGCAGTTCTTC
>-|-|TRBV29-1|TRBJ2-7
CSVLKGGGYEQYF
TGCAGCGTTCTAAAGGGGGGGGGATACGAGCAGTACTTC
>-|-|TRBV11-2|TRBJ1-1
CASSNGRHGGTEAFF
TGTGCCAGCAGCAACGGACGACACGGGGGCACTGAAGCTTTCTTT
>once|-|TRBV28|TRBJ1-4
CASSSTGTLGGKLFF
TGTGCCAGCAGCTCTACCGGGACACTGGGCGGAAAACTGTTTTTT
>-|-|TRBV2|TRBJ2-4
CASRDDTEGNIQYF
TGTGCCAGCAGAGACGACACGGAAGGCAACATTCAGTACTTC
>-|-|TRBV29-1|TRBJ2-7
CSAKDTYEQYF
TGCAGCGCTAAGGACACCTACGAGCAGTACTTC
>few|TRBD1|TRBV29-1|TRBJ1-3
CSVEGQGIGNTIYF
TGCAGCGTTGAAGGACAGGGGATAGGAAACACCATATATTTT
>-|TRBD2|TRBV11-3|TRBJ2-7
CASSLAGGAYEQYF
TGTGCCAGCAGCTTAGCGGGGGGAGCGTACGAGCAGTACTTC
>-|TRBD2|TRBV5-4|TRBJ2-5
CASSSGLAVGETQYF
TGTGCCAGCAGCTCGGGACTAGCGGTGGGAGAGACCCAGTACTTC
>-|-|TRBV4-1|TRBJ1-4
CASSQDPDRSSRKLFF
TGCGCCAGCAGCCAAGATCCCGACAGGTCTTCTCGGAAACTGTTTTTT
>-|TRBD2|TRBV19|TRBJ2-2
CASSTAGTSSVGELFF
TGTGCCAGTAGTACCGCCGGGACTAGTAGTGTCGGGGAGCTGTTTTTT
>-|-|TRBV7-9|TRBJ2-7
CASSLGVYYEQYF
TGTGCCAGCAGCTTAGGAGTATACTACGAGCAGTACTTC
>once|-|TRBV6-5|TRBJ2-1
CASSSTVRSYNEQFF
TGTGCCAGCAGTTCGACAGTACGCTCCTACAATGAGCAGTTCTTC
>-|-|TRBV6-4|TRBJ2-3
CASSLDLGDTQYF
TGTGCCAGCTCACTAGACTTGGGAGATACGCAGTATTTT
>few|-|TRBV5-4|TRBJ1-4
CASSFAGNEKLFF
TGTGCCAGCAGCTTCGCGGGGAATGAAAAACTGTTTTTT
>-|-|TRBV2|TRBJ2-7
CASSVLVGAHEQYF
TGTGCCAGCAGTGTTCTGGTTGGGGCGCACGAGCAGTACTTC
>-|TRBD1|TRBV5-8|TRBJ2-3
CASSLGTGGPDTQYF
TGTGCCAGCAGCCTAGGGACAGGGGGCCCAGATACGCAGTATTTT
>once|TRBD1|TRBV20-1|TRBJ1-6
CSASETGRAPLHF
TGCAGTGCTAGTGAGACAGGGCGAGCACCCCTCCACTTT
>-|-|TRBV3-1/TRBV3-2|TRBJ1-3
CASSQERVTGNTIYF
TGTGCCAGCAGCCAAGAGCGGGTCACGGGAAACACCATATATTTT
>-|TRBD2|TRBV29-1|TRBJ2-2
CSVAWGGNTGELFF
TGCAGCGTCGCTTGGGGGGGGAACACCGGGGAGCTGTTTTTT
>-|-|TRBV5-6|TRBJ2-1
CASSLGQSYNEQFF
TGTGCCAGCAGCTTGGGGCAGTCCTACAATGAGCAGTTCTTC
>-|-|TRBV4-1|TRBJ2-3
CASSQVLPTSTDTQYF
TGCGCCAGCAGCCAAGTGTTGCCTACCAGCACAGATACGCAGTATTTT
>-|TRBD1|TRBV6-4|TRBJ2-1
CASSEGTGFNEQFF
TGTGCCAGCAGTGAGGGGACAGGGTTTAATGAGCAGTTCTTC